This T cell receptor beta chain derives from a study of Graves' ophthalmopathy and Graves' hyperthyroidism. At the level of the study: Peripheral blood samples were taken at initial diagnosis, before any treatment. General study points: A classifier, a 13-signature model, separated ophthalmopathy from stable hyperthyroidism with nearly 90% sensitivity and approximately 80% specificity.

V trimming: 3 bases; J trimming: 5 bases; junction bases outside the gene matches: 5. Per germline, CDR1 SGDLS and CDR2 YYNGEE. The CDR3 loop spans 14 amino acids. All donors with ophthalmopathy were recorded as having moderate-to-severe activity, CAS ≥3, NOSPECS ≥4 and a duration under 3 months. Uncontrolled infections, pregnancy, lactation or other autoimmune diseases led to patient exclusion. This clonotype was found many times. What it binds is not known. RNA transcripts yielded amplified TCR beta CDR3 regions. An initial RT-PCR round employing HTBI primers preceded a second-round multiplex PCR. Via MiXCR, TCRdb re-called the multiplex PCR reads, giving one row per CDR3 protein. The profile shows 450,000 or so distinct CDR3 sequences, approximately 14% of them singletons.

Sequenced input: blood. The chain employs TRBV9 and TRBJ1-2; 9 bases are shared with TRBD1. The sequence came from a woman in her thirties with Graves' ophthalmopathy. The CDR3: CASSEGTGLYGYTF. For the CDR3, the DNA is TGTGCCAGCAGCGAGGGGACAGGGCTGTATGGCTACACCTTC.